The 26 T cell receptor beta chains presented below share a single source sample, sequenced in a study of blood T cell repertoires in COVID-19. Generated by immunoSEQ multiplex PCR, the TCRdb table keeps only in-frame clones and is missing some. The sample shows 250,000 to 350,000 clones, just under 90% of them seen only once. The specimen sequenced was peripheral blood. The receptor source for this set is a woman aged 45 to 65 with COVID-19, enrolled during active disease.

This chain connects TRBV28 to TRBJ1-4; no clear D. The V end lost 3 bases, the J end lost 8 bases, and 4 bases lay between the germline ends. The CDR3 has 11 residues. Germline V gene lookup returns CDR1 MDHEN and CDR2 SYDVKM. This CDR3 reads CASSLGEKLFF. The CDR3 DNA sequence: TGTGCCAGCAGTTTGGGCGAAAAACTGTTTTTT.

CDR3 coding DNA: TGTGCCACCAGCAGAGATTTGAGCGGGAGTACGACGACAGATACGCAGTATTTT. This encodes CATSRDLSGSTTTDTQYF. V gene TRBV15 combines with J gene TRBJ2-3; the match to TRBD2 covers 8 bases. Germline lookup yields CDR1 LNHNV and CDR2 YYDKDF (reference sequence). Trimming removed 0 bases from V and 3 bases from J; junction bases left unmatched: 11. The CDR3 loop spans 18 amino acids.

The CDR3 DNA follows: TGCGCCAGCAGCTTCGGACAGGTCGGCGAGACCCAGTACTTC. Translated, it gives CASSFGQVGETQYF. This chain uses TRBV5-1 with TRBJ2-5; 7 bases match TRBD1. The CDR3 spans 14 residues. J was trimmed by 5 bases and V by 2 bases; bases with no gene match: 6. Germline assignment: CDR1 SGHRS and CDR2 YFSETQ.

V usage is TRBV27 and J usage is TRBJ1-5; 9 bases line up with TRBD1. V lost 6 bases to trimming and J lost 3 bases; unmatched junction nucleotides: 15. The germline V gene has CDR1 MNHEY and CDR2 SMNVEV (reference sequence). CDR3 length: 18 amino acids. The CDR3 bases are TGTGCCAGCAGCCCCTTGGGGACAGGGTTGAGGTCCAATCAGCCCCAGCATTTT. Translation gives CASSPLGTGLRSNQPQHF.

The CDR3 DNA is TGTGCCAGCAGCTTAGGCAGTAACGTCAATCAGCCCCAGCATTTT. This gives the protein CASSLGSNVNQPQHF. The chain recombines TRBV7-2 with TRBJ1-5, with unresolved D. The CDR3 is made up of 15 amino acids. V was shortened by 1 base and J by 3 bases, with 10 bases between the two germline ends. The V gene's germline CDR1 is SGHTA and CDR2 FQGNSA.

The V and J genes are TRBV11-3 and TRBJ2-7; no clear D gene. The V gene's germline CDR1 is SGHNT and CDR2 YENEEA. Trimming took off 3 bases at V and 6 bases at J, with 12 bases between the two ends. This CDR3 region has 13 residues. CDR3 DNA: TGTGCCAGCAGCTTGAACCTGAGGCTCGAGCAGTACTTC. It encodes CASSLNLRLEQYF.

CDR3 coding DNA: TGTGCCAGCAGCTTGAAAAAGGACTTTAACAATGAGCAGTTCTTC. Protein: CASSLKKDFNNEQFF. The chain uses TRBV5-5 and TRBJ2-1, with D maybe TRBD2 (5 bases). This CDR3 spans 15 amino acids. Germline loops: CDR1 SGHKS, CDR2 YYEKEE (reference sequence). With 1 base removed from V and 5 bases from J, the gap between germline ends came to 13 bases.

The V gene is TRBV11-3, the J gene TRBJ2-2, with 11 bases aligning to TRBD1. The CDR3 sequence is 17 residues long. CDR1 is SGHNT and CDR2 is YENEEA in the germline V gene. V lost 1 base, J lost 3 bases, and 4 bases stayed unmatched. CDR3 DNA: TGTGCCAGCAGCTTAGGGACAGGGGGCGTGGACACCGGGGAGCTGTTTTTT. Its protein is CASSLGTGGVDTGELFF.

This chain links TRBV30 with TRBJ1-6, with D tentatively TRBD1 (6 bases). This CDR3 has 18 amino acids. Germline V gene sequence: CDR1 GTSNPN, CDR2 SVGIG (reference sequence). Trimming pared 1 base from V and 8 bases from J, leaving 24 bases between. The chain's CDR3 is CAWSAKTGLGALYSPLHF. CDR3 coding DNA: TGTGCCTGGAGTGCCAAAACAGGGCTTGGGGCCCTTTATTCACCCCTCCACTTT.

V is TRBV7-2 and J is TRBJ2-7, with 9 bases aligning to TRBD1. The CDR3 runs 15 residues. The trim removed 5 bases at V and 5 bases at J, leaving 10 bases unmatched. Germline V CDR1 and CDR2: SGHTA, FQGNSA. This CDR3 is CASSLRTGEYHEQYF. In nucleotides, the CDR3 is TGTGCCAGCAGCCTACGGACAGGGGAATATCACGAGCAGTACTTC.

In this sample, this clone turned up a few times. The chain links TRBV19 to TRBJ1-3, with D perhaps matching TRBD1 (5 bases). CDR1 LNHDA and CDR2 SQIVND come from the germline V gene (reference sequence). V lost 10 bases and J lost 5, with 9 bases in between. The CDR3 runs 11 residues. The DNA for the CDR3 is TGTGCCACCCGACAGAGAAACACCATATATTTT. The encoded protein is CATRQRNTIYF.

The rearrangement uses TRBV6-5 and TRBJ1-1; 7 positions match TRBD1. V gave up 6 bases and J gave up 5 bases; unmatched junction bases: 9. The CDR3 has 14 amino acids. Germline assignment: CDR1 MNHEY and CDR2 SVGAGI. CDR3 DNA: TGTGCCAGCAGCCCCCAGGGGGTGGGGACTGAAGCTTTCTTT. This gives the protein CASSPQGVGTEAFF.

The CDR3 region is CASKGRTSGYEQYF. In DNA form, the CDR3 reads TGTGCCAGCAAGGGTCGGACTAGCGGCTACGAGCAGTACTTC. The genes are TRBV6-5 and TRBJ2-7; 10 nucleotides agree with TRBD2. CDR1 is MNHEY and CDR2 is SVGAGI in the germline V gene. The CDR3 runs to 14 residues. After removal of 7 bases from V and 3 bases from J, the junction contained 6 bases not matched to a gene.

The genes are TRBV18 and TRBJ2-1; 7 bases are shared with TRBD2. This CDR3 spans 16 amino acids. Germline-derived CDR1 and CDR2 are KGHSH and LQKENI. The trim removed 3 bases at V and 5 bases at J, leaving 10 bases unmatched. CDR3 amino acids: CASSPLASGGDNEQFF. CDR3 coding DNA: TGTGCCAGCTCACCGTTAGCTAGCGGCGGGGACAATGAGCAGTTCTTC.

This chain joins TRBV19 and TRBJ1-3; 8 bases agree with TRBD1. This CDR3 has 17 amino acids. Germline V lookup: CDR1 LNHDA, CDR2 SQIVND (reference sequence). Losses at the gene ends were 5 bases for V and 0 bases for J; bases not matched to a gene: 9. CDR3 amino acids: CASSPEGQALSGNTIYF. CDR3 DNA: TGTGCCAGTAGTCCAGAGGGACAGGCGCTCTCTGGAAACACCATATATTTT.

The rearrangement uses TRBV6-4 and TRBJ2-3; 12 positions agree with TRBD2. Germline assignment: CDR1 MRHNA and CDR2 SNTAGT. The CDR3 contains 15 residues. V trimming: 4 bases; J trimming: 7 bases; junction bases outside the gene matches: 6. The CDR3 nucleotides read TGTGCCAGCAGTGTGACTAGCGGGAGTAGGTATACGCAGTATTTT. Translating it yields CASSVTSGSRYTQYF.

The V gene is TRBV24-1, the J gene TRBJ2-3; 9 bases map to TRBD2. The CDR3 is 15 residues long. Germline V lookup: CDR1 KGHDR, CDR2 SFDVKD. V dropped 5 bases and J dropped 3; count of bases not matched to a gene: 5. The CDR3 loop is CATSGGLAQTDTQYF. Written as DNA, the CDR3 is TGTGCCACCAGTGGGGGACTAGCTCAAACAGATACGCAGTATTTT.

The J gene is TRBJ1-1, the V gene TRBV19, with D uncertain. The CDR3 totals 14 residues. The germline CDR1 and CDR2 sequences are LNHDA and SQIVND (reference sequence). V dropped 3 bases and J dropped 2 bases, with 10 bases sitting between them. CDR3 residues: CASSIALTNTEAFF. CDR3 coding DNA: TGTGCCAGTAGTATTGCCCTGACAAACACTGAAGCTTTCTTT.

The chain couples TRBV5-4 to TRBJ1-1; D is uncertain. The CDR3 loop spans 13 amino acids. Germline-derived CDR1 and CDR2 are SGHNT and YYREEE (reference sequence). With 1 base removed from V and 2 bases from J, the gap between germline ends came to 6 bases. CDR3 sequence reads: CASSLRRNTEAFF. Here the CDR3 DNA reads TGTGCCAGCAGCTTGAGGAGAAACACTGAAGCTTTCTTT.

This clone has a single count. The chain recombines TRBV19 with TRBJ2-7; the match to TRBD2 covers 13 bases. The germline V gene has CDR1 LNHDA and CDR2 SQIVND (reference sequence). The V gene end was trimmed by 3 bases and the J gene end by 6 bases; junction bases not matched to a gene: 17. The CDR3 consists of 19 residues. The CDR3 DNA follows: TGTGCCAGTAGTATCGAATTAGTCGTCACTAGCGGGAGGGCCGGCGAGCAGTACTTC. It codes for CASSIELVVTSGRAGEQYF.

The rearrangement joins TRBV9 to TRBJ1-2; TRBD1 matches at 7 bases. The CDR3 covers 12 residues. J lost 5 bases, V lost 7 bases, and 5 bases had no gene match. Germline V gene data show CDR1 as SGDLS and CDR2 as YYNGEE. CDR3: CASQGVTYGYTF. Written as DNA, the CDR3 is TGTGCCAGCCAGGGGGTTACGTATGGCTACACCTTC. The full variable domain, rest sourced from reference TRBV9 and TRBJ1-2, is DSGVTQTPKHLITATGQRVTLRCSPRSGDLSVYWYQQSLDQGLQFLIQYYNGEERAKGNILERFSAQQFPDLHSELNLSSLELGDSALYFCASQGVTYGYTFGSGTRLTVV.

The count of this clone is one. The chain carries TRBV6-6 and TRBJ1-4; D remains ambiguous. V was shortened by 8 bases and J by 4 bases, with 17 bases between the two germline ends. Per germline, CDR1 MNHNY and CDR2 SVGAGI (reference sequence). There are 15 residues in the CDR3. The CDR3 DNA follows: TGTGCCAGCGGCTCCCCCGGGTCCCATAATGAAAAACTGTTTTTT. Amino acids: CASGSPGSHNEKLFF.

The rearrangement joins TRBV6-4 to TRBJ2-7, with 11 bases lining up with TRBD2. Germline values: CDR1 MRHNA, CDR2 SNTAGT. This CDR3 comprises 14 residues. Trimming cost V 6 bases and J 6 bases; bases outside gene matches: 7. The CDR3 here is CASRTTSGSTEQYF. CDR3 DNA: TGTGCCAGCAGAACCACTAGCGGGAGCACCGAGCAGTACTTC.

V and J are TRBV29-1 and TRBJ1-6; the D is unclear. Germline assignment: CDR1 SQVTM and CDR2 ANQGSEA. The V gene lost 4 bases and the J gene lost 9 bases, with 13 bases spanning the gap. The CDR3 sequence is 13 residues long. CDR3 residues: CSVAESSSSPLHF. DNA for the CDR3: TGCAGCGTTGCGGAGAGCTCGAGTTCACCCCTCCACTTT.

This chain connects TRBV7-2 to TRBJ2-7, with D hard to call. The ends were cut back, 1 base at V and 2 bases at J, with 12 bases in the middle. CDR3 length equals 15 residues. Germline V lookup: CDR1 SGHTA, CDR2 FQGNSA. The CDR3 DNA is TGTGCCAGCAGCTTAGGGCAGGTCCCTCCCTACGAGCAGTACTTC. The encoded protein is CASSLGQVPPYEQYF.

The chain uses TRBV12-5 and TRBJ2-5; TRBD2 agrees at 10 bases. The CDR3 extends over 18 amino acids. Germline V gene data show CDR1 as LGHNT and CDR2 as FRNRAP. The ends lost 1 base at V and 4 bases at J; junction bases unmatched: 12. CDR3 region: CASGLAGLAGVQLETQYF. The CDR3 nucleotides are TGTGCTAGTGGTTTGGCGGGGCTAGCGGGAGTCCAGTTAGAGACCCAGTACTTC.